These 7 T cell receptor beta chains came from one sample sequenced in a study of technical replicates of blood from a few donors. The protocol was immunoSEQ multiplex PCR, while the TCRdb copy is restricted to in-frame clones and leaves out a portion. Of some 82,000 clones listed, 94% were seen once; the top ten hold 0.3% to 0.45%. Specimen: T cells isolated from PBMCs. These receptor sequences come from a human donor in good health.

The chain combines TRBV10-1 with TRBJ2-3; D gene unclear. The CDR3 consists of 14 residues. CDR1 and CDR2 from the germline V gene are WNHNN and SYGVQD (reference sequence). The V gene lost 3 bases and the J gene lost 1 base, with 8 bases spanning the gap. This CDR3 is CASSDTVGTDTQYF. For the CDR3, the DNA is TGCGCCAGCAGTGATACGGTCGGCACAGATACGCAGTATTTT.

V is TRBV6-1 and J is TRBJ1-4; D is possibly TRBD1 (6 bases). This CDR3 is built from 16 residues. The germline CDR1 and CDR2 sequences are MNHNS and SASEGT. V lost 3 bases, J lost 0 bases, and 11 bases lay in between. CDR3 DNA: TGTGCCAGCAGTGATTGGACAGTTGCAACTAATGAAAAACTGTTTTTT. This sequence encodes CASSDWTVATNEKLFF.

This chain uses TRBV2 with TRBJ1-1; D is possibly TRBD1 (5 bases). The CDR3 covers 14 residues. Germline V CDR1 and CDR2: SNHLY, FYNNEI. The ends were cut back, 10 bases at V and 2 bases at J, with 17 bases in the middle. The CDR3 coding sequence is TGTGCCACCGTAAACCCGACAGCAAACACTGAAGCTTTCTTT. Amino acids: CATVNPTANTEAFF.

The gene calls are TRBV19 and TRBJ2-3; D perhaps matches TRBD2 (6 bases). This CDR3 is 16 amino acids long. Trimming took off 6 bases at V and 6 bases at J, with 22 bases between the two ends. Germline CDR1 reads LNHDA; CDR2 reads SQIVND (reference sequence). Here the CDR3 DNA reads TGTGCCAGTAGCCCGACCGGGAGCCCGTTGCCGGATACGCAGTATTTT. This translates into CASSPTGSPLPDTQYF.

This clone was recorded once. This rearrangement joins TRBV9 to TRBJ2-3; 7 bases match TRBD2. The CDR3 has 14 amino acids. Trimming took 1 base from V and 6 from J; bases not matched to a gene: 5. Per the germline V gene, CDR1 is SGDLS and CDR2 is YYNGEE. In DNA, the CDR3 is TGTGCCAGCAGCGTATTAGCGGGTGGGGATACGCAGTATTTT. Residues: CASSVLAGGDTQYF.

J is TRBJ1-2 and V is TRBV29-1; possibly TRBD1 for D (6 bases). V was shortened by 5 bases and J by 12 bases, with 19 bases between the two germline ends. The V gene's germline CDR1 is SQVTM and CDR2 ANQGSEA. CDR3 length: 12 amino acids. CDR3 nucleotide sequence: TGCAGCGTTCCCCAGAGGGGGTCCAGTGACACCTTC. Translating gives CSVPQRGSSDTF.

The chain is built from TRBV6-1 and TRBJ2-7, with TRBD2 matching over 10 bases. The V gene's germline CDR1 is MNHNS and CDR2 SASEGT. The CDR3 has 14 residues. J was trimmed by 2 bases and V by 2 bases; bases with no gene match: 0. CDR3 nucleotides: TGTGCCAGCAGTGAACTAGCGGGGGCCTACGAGCAGTACTTC. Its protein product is CASSELAGAYEQYF.